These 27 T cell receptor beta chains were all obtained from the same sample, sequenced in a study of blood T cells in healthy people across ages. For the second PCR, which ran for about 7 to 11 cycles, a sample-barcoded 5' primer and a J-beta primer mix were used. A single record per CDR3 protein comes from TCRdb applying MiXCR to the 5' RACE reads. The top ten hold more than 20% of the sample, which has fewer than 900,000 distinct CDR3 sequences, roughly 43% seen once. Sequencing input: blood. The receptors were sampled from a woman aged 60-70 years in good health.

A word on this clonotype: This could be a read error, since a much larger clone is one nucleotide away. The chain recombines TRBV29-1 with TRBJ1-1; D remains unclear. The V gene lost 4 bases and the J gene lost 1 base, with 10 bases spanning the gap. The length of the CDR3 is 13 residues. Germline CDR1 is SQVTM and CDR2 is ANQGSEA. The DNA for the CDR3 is TGCAGCGTTGTTATAACACGGAACACTGAAGCTTTCTTT. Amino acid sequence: CSVVITRNTEAFF. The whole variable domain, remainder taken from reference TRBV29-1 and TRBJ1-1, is SAVISQKPSRDICQRGTSLTIQCQVDSQVTMMFWYRQQPGQSLTLIATANQGSEATYESGFVIDKFPISRPNLTFSTLTVSNMSPEDSSIYLCSVVITRNTEAFFGQGTRLTVV.

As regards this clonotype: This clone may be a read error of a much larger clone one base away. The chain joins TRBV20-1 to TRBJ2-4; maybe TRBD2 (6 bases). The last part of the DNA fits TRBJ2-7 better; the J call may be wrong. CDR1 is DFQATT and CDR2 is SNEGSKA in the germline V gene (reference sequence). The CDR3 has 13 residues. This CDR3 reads CSAVRGASCEQYF. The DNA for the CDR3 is TGCAGTGCGGTGCGGGGAGCCTCCTGCGAGCAGTACTTC.

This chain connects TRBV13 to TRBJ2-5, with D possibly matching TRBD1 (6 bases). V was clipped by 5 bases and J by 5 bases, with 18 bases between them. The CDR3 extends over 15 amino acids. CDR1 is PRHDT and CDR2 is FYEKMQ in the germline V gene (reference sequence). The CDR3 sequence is CASSNRQTGHETQYF. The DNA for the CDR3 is TGTGCCAGCAGCAACCGACAGACAGGCCACGAGACCCAGTACTTC. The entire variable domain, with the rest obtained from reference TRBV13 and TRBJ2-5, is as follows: AAGVIQSPRHLIKEKRETATLKCYPIPRHDTVYWYQQGPGQDPQFLISFYEKMQSDKGSIPDRFSAQQFSDYHSELNMSSLELGDSALYFCASSNRQTGHETQYFGPGTRLLVL.

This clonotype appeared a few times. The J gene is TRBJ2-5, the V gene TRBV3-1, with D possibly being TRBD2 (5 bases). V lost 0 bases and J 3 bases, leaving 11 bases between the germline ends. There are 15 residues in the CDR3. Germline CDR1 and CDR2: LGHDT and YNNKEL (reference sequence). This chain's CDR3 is CASSQDTRREETQYF. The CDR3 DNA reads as TGTGCCAGCAGCCAAGATACTCGGCGGGAAGAGACCCAGTACTTC.

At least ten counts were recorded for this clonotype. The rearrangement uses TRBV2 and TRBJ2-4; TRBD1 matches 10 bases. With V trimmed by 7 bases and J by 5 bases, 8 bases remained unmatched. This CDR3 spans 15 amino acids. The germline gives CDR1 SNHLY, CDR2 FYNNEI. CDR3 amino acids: CASKSGTGDENIQYF. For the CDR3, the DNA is TGTGCCAGCAAATCTGGGACAGGGGACGAAAACATTCAGTACTTC.

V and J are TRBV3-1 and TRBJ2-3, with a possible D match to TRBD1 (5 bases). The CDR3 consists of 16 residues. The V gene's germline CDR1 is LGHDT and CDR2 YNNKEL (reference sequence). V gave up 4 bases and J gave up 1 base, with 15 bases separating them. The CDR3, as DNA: TGTGCCAGCAGCCGCACAGTGGGGCCGGGCACAGATACGCAGTATTTT. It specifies CASSRTVGPGTDTQYF.

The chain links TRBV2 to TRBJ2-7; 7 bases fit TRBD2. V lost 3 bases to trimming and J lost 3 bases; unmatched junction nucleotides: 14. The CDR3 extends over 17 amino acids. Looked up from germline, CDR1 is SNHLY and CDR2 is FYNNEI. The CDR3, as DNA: TGTGCCAGCAGTGACCTACTATGGGGGGGGATCGGCTACGAGCAGTACTTC. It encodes CASSDLLWGGIGYEQYF. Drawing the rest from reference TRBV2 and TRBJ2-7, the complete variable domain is EPEVTQTPSHQVTQMGQEVILRCVPISNHLYFYWYRQILGQKVEFLVSFYNNEISEKSEIFDDQFSVERPDGSNFTLKIRSTKLEDSAMYFCASSDLLWGGIGYEQYFGPGTRLTVT.

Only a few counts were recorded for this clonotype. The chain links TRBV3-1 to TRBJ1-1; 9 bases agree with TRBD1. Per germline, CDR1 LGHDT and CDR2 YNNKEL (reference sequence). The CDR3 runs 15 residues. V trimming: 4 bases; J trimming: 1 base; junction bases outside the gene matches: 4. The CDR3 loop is CASSPAGQGNTEAFF. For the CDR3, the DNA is TGTGCCAGCAGCCCCGCGGGACAGGGGAACACTGAAGCTTTCTTT. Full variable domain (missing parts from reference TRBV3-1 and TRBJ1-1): DTAVSQTPKYLVTQMGNDKSIKCEQNLGHDTMYWYKQDSKKFLKIMFSYNNKELIINETVPNRFSPKSPDKAHLNLHINSLELGDSAVYFCASSPAGQGNTEAFFGQGTRLTVV.

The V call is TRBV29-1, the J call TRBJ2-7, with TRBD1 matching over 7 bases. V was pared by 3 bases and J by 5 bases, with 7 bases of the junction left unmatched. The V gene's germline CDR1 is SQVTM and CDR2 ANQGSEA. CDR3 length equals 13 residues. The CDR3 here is CSVEPQGSDEQYF. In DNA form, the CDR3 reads TGCAGCGTTGAGCCACAGGGGAGCGACGAGCAGTACTTC.

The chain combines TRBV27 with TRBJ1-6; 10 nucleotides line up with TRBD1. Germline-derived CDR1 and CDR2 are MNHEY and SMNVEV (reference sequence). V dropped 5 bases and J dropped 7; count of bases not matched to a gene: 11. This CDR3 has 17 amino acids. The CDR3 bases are TGTGCCAGCAGTATAAGGGGACAGGGGATTGAGAATTCACCCCTCCACTTT. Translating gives CASSIRGQGIENSPLHF.

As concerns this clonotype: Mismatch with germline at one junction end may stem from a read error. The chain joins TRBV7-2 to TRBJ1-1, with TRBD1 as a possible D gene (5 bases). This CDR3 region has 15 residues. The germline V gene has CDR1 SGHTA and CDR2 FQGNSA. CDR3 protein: CAGSLSRGPGTEAFF. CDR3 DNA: TGTGCCGGCAGCTTATCCCGGGGCCCGGGCACTGAAGCTTTCTTT.

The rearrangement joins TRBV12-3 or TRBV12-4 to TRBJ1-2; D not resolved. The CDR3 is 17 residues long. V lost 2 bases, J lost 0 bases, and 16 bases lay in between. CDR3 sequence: CASSLNVAGATNYGYTF. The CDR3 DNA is TGTGCCAGCAGTTTAAATGTAGCCGGTGCAACTAACTATGGCTACACCTTC.

CDR3 DNA: TGTGCCAGCAGTTACGCAGGAAGACAGGGTGAGCAGTACTTC. Encoded protein: CASSYAGRQGEQYF. The rearrangement joins TRBV6-5 to TRBJ2-5, with 7 bases matching TRBD1. Germline loops: CDR1 MNHEY, CDR2 SVGAGI. Trimming cost V 2 bases and J 11 bases; bases outside gene matches: 11. The CDR3 totals 14 residues.

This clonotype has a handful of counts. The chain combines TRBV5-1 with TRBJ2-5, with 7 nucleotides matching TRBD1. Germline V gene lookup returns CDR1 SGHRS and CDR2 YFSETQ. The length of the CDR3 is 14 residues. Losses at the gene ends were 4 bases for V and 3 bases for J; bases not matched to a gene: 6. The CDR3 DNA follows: TGCGCCAGCAGCCCGGCAGGGGGAGAAGAGACCCAGTACTTC. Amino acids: CASSPAGGEETQYF.

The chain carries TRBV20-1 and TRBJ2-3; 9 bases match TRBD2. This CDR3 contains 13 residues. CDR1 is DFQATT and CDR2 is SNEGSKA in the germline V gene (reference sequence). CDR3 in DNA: TGCAAAATTAGGACTAGCGCCCAAGATACGCAGTATTTT. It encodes CKIRTSAQDTQYF.

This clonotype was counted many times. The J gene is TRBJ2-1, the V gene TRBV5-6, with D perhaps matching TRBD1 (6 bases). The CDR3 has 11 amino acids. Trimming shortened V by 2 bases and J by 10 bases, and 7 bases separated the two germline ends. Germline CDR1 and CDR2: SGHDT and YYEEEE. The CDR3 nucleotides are TGTGCCAGCAGCTTAACAGGGGAGCAGTTCTTC. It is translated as CASSLTGEQFF.

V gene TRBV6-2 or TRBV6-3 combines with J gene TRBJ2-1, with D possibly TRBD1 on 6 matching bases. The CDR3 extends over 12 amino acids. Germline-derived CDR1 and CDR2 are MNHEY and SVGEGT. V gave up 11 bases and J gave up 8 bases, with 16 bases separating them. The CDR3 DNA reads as TGTGCCTGCAAAAAAACAGGGTATGAGCAGTTCTTC. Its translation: CACKKTGYEQFF.

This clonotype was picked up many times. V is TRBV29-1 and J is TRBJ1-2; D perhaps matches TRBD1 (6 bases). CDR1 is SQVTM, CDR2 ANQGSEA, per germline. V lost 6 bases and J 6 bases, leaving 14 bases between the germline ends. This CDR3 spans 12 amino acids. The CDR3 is CSVNPGTNGYTF. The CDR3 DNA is TGCAGCGTGAACCCCGGGACAAATGGCTACACCTTC.

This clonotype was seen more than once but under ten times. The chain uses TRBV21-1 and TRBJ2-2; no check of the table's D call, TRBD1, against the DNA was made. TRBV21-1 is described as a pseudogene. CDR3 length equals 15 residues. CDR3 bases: TGTGCCAGCCCACAGGGAAAGCTCAACACCGGGGAGCTGTTTTTT. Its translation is CASPQGKLNTGELFF.

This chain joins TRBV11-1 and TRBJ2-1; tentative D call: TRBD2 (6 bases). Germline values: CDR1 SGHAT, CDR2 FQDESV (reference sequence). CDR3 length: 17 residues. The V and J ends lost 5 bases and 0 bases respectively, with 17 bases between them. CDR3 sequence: CASSRRSGAFSYNEQFF. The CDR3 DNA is TGTGCCAGCAGCCGTCGTTCGGGAGCATTCTCCTACAATGAGCAGTTCTTC.

In nucleotides, the CDR3 is TGCGCCAGCAGCCAATTAGCGGGGAGAGACGGGGAGCTGTTTTTT. Translating gives CASSQLAGRDGELFF. J is TRBJ2-2 and V is TRBV4-3; 8 bases are a match to TRBD2. This CDR3 is built from 15 residues. Germline trimming cut 2 bases from V and 7 bases from J; bases unmatched to any gene: 6. Germline CDR1 and CDR2: LGHNA and YSLEER.

Here the CDR3 reads CASSLSGSDYEQYF. The CDR3 DNA sequence: TGTGCCAGCAGCTTAAGCGGGTCAGACTACGAGCAGTACTTC. The chain links TRBV7-9 to TRBJ2-7, with TRBD2 as a possible D gene (6 bases). Germline V lookup: CDR1 SEHNR, CDR2 FQNEAQ (reference sequence). The V and J ends lost 2 bases and 3 bases respectively, with 11 bases between them. There are 14 residues in the CDR3.

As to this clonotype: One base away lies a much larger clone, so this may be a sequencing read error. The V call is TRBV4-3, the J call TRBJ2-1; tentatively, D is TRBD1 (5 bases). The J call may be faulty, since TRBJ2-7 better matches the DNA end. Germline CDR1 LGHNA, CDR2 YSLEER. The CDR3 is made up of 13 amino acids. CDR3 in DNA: TGCGCCAGCAGCCAAGACACCCTTCAGGGGCAGTACTTC. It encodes CASSQDTLQGQYF.

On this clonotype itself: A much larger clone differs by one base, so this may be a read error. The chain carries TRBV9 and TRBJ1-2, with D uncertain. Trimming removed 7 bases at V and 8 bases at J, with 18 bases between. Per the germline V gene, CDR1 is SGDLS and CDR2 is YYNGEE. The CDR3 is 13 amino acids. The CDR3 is CASGRPGSGGYTF. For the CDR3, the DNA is TGTGCCAGCGGCCGCCCCGGCTCGGGGGGCTACACCTTC.

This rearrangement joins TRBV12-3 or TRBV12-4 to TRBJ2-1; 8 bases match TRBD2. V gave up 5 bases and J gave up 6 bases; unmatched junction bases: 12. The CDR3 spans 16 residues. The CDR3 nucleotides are TGTGCCAGCAGTCCGAAAGCGGGAGTTCTAAGCAATGAGCAGTTCTTC. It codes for CASSPKAGVLSNEQFF.

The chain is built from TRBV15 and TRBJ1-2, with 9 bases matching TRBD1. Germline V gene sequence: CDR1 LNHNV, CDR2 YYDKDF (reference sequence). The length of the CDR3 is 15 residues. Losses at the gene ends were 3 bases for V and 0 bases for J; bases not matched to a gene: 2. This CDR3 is CATSSDRGSNYGYTF. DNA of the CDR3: TGTGCCACCAGCAGCGACAGGGGGTCTAACTATGGCTACACCTTC.

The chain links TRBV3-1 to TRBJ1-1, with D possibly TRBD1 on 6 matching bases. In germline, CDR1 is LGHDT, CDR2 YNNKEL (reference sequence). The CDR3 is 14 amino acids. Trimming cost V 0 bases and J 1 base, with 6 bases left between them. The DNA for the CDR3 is TGTGCCAGCAGCCAAGAACAGGGGAACACTGAAGCTTTCTTT. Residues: CASSQEQGNTEAFF.